The source of this T cell receptor (beta chain) is a study of neurological immune-mediated disorders. Overall study results and limits: Private repertoires in all groups were suggested, as expanded clones shared no CDR3 amino acid sequences across subjects. When repertoires were grouped phylogenetically, those of 18 of 34 multiple sclerosis patients fell into one related-CDR3 cluster, a possible signature.

Germline V gene data show CDR1 as SGHRS and CDR2 as YFSETQ. This CDR3 has 15 residues. J lost 2 bases, V lost 4 bases, and 7 bases had no gene match. This clonotype was picked up many times. Its target is unknown. Synthesis of cDNA was accomplished via 5'RACE employing 10-nucleotide random UMIs. Each CDR3 protein is one row after TCRdb ran MiXCR on the 5' RACE reads. The sample contains 120,000 or so distinct CDR3 sequences, roughly 3.2% of which appear only once. Sample: PBMCs. The chain employs TRBV5-1 and TRBJ2-7; 9 bases match TRBD1. The clonotype originates from a woman in her thirties with multiple sclerosis. This CDR3 reads CASSARQGDPYEQYF. The DNA for the CDR3 is TGCGCCAGCAGCGCTCGACAGGGGGACCCCTACGAGCAGTACTTC.